The TCR beta chain under discussion was sequenced for a study of T cell repertoires in cytomegalovirus infection. Study as a whole: The authors relied on CMV epitopes, both recently identified HLA-C-restricted and well-studied HLA-B-restricted. The public TCR beta signatures pointed to both CMV infection and matching HLA type. General study results and limits: CMV-specific TCR beta clonotypes restricted by HLA-C were the ones dominating the ex vivo response. Carriage of CMV together with the relevant HLA was identifiable through cumulative public TCR beta family frequency.

One entry per CDR3 protein results from TCRdb running MiXCR on the reads. The sample comprises 300,000 to 400,000 distinct CDR3 sequences, 25% to 35% of which are singletons, and approximately 20% rests with the top ten. This clonotype turned up a few times. Its target is not known. The ends were cut back, 6 bases at V and 0 bases at J, with 13 bases in the middle. The CDR3 sequence is 15 residues long. This sample comprised cultured PBMCs, obtained from culture after CMV antigen stimulation. The receptor was isolated from a human donor in good health (CMV status not recorded). Some clones in this sample may be carry-over from other donors' samples. The rearrangement joins TRBV12-3 or TRBV12-4 to TRBJ2-3; D may be TRBD1 or TRBD2 (5 bases each). In nucleotides, the CDR3 is TGTGCCAGCAGAGTCGGGGCATTAAGCACAGATACGCAGTATTTT. It specifies CASRVGALSTDTQYF.